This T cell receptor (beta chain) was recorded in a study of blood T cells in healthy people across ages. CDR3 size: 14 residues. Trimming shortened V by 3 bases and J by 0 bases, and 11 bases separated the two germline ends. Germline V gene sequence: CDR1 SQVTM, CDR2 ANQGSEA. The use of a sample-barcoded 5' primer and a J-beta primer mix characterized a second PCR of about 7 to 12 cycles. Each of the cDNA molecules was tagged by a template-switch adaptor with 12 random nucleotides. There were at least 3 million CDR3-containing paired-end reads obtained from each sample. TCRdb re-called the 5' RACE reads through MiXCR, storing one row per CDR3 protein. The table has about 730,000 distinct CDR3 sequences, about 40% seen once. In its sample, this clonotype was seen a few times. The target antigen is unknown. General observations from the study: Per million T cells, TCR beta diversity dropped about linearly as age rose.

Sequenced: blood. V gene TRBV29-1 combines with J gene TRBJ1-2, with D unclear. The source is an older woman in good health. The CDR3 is CSVEQNPANYGYTF. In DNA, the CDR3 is TGCAGCGTTGAGCAGAATCCAGCTAACTATGGCTACACCTTC.